This passage covers 16 T cell receptor beta chains from one sample sequenced in a study of OX40 agonist ivuxolimab in advanced cancers. Sequenced by immunoSEQ multiplex PCR; TCRdb stores in-frame clones only, minus some. Among about 9,100 clones listed, around 70% were seen once. The sequencing used CD4+ or CD8+ T cells sorted from blood, collected in a trial of the OX40 agonist ivuxolimab. The receptors originated from an adult with an advanced solid tumor such as melanoma, head and neck, liver or kidney cancer.

The chain links TRBV19 to TRBJ2-1; 15 nucleotides agree with TRBD2. The germline V gene has CDR1 LNHDA and CDR2 SQIVND (reference sequence). The V and J ends lost 4 bases and 1 base, in that order; junction bases with no gene match: 8. The CDR3 is made up of 19 amino acids. CDR3 DNA: TGTGCCAGTAGTACCCCGGGACTAGCGGGAGGTGGGTCCTACAATGAGCAGTTCTTC. It is translated as CASSTPGLAGGGSYNEQFF. Filled out from reference TRBV19 and TRBJ2-1, the complete variable domain reads DGGITQSPKYLFRKEGQNVTLSCEQNLNHDAMYWYRQDPGQGLRLIYYSQIVNDFQKGDIAEGYSVSREKKESFPLTVTSAQKNPTAFYLCASSTPGLAGGGSYNEQFFGPGTRLTVL.

V and J are TRBV5-4 and TRBJ1-3; D not certain. CDR1 SGHNT and CDR2 YYREEE come from the germline V gene (reference sequence). V was cut by 1 base and J by 0 bases, with 5 bases left in between. There are 14 residues in the CDR3. The CDR3 here is CASSLMGSGNTIYF. The CDR3 DNA is TGTGCCAGCAGCTTGATGGGCTCTGGAAACACCATATATTTT.

The sample holds one count of this clone. This rearrangement joins TRBV6-5 to TRBJ2-1; 9 bases fit TRBD2. The V segment lost 7 bases and the J segment 4 bases; nucleotides outside the gene matches: 5. Germline V gives CDR1 MNHEY, CDR2 SVGAGI. The CDR3 is made up of 14 amino acids. The CDR3 sequence: CASISGLAYNEQFF. Here the CDR3 DNA reads TGTGCCAGCATCTCGGGACTAGCTTACAATGAGCAGTTCTTC.

The gene calls are TRBV6-1 and TRBJ2-1, with 10 nucleotides matching TRBD2. Germline V gene data show CDR1 as MNHNS and CDR2 as SASEGT. The ends lost 3 bases at V and 6 bases at J; junction bases unmatched: 5. The CDR3 consists of 15 residues. CDR3 nucleotide sequence: TGTGCCAGCAGTGAGGCTAGCGGGAGTCGCAATGAGCAGTTCTTC. This sequence encodes CASSEASGSRNEQFF.

The CDR3 here is CATSSLSGSPYEQYF. As DNA, the CDR3 is TGTGCCACCAGCAGTTTGTCAGGGTCCCCCTACGAGCAGTACTTC. V and J are TRBV15 and TRBJ2-7; D is perhaps TRBD1 (5 bases). CDR3 length: 15 amino acids. V lost 3 bases, J lost 2 bases, and 14 bases lay in between. The germline V gene encodes CDR1 LNHNV and CDR2 YYDKDF (reference sequence).

V usage is TRBV29-1 and J usage is TRBJ2-7, with 7 nucleotides matching TRBD1. CDR1 SQVTM and CDR2 ANQGSEA come from the germline V gene. The CDR3 runs 15 residues. The V segment lost 1 base and the J segment 2 bases; nucleotides outside the gene matches: 8. The CDR3 is CSVEVRGQIAYEQYF. For the CDR3, the DNA is TGCAGCGTTGAAGTAAGGGGACAGATTGCCTACGAGCAGTACTTC.

This clone came up a few times. This sequence joins TRBV9 and TRBJ1-3; a weak D match, TRBD1 (6 bases). This CDR3 is built from 17 residues. Looked up from germline, CDR1 is SGDLS and CDR2 is YYNGEE. The V and J ends lost 0 bases and 0 bases respectively, with 13 bases between them. This CDR3 is CASSVVGGPISGNTIYF. CDR3 bases: TGTGCCAGCAGCGTAGTGGGGGGGCCAATCTCTGGAAACACCATATATTTT.

The chain has TRBV12-5 and TRBJ2-1; no definite D call. The germline CDR1 and CDR2 sequences are LGHNT and FRNRAP. This CDR3 contains 13 residues. Trimming took off 2 bases at V and 8 bases at J, with 10 bases between the two ends. Here the CDR3 reads CASGLFNWDEQFF. The CDR3 nucleotides read TGTGCTAGTGGTTTGTTCAATTGGGATGAGCAGTTCTTC.

V usage is TRBV5-8 and J usage is TRBJ1-5; 7 bases agree with TRBD1. V gave up 4 bases and J gave up 3 bases; unmatched junction bases: 16. The length of the CDR3 is 18 residues. Germline CDR1 SGHTS, CDR2 YDEGEE. The CDR3 nucleotides read TGTGCCAGCAGCCACAGATGGACAGGAAGATGGGCCAATCAGCCCCAGCATTTT. Amino acid sequence: CASSHRWTGRWANQPQHF.

This clone was detected once. The CDR3 sequence is CASSSAKGAGANVLTF. CDR3 DNA: TGTGCCAGCAGCTCAGCGAAGGGAGCTGGGGCCAACGTCCTGACTTTC. The chain combines TRBV7-9 with TRBJ2-6, with a possible D match to TRBD2 (5 bases). Trimming pared 4 bases from V and 2 bases from J, leaving 12 bases between. Germline V gene lookup returns CDR1 SEHNR and CDR2 FQNEAQ (reference sequence). The CDR3 loop spans 16 amino acids.

The V call is TRBV28, the J call TRBJ1-2; 7 positions match TRBD1. Germline V gives CDR1 MDHEN, CDR2 SYDVKM. V gave up 1 base and J gave up 4 bases; unmatched junction bases: 3. The CDR3 covers 14 residues. The CDR3 loop reads CASSLSGTAYGYTF. The CDR3, as DNA: TGTGCCAGCAGTTTATCCGGGACAGCCTATGGCTACACCTTC.

The genes are TRBV6-1 and TRBJ2-1; D gene unclear. The V gene lost 2 bases and the J gene lost 2 bases, with 10 bases spanning the gap. The CDR3 runs to 15 residues. Per the germline V gene, CDR1 is MNHNS and CDR2 is SASEGT. The CDR3 protein is CASSETVETYNEQFF. CDR3 DNA: TGTGCCAGCAGTGAAACGGTGGAGACCTACAATGAGCAGTTCTTC.

This clone was found once. The CDR3 loop is CASSLGGTSYGGELFF. In nucleotides, the CDR3 is TGTGCCAGCAGCTTGGGCGGGACTAGTTATGGCGGGGAGCTGTTTTTT. V usage is TRBV5-4 and J usage is TRBJ2-2; the match to TRBD2 covers 8 bases. The CDR3 is made up of 16 amino acids. Germline-derived CDR1 and CDR2 are SGHNT and YYREEE (reference sequence). The J segment lost 7 bases and the V segment lost 0 bases, leaving 8 bases of the junction unmatched.

Remarks on this clone: One end of the junction is discordant with germline, which a read error may explain. The chain employs TRBV6-5 and TRBJ2-2; TRBD2 is a possible D gene (6 bases). The germline CDR1 and CDR2 sequences are MNHEY and SVGAGI. The CDR3 extends over 15 amino acids. This CDR3 reads CASSDSSQGGGELFF. The DNA for the CDR3 is TGTGCCAGCAGTGACTCGAGTCAGGGAGGCGGGGAGCTGTTTTTT.

The CDR3 DNA sequence: TGTGCCAGCAGTCCACCGTGGTTAGCGGGAGCGGACGAGCAGTACTTC. Translation: CASSPPWLAGADEQYF. This chain connects TRBV25-1 to TRBJ2-7; TRBD2 matches 9 bases. Trimming at V came to 5 bases and at J to 5 bases, leaving 13 bases not matched to a gene. The CDR3 spans 16 residues. CDR1 is MGHDK and CDR2 is SYGVNS in the germline V gene.

This clone has just a few counts. This chain connects TRBV2 to TRBJ2-1; no firm D call. Germline CDR1 is SNHLY and CDR2 is FYNNEI. The CDR3 totals 11 residues. Trimming pared 5 bases from V and 6 bases from J, leaving 5 bases between. In nucleotides, the CDR3 is TGTGCCAGCAGTCCCACCAATGAGCAGTTCTTC. Its translation is CASSPTNEQFF. Together with reference TRBV2 and TRBJ2-1, the CDR3 gives the full variable domain: EPEVTQTPSHQVTQMGQEVILRCVPISNHLYFYWYRQILGQKVEFLVSFYNNEISEKSEIFDDQFSVERPDGSNFTLKIRSTKLEDSAMYFCASSPTNEQFFGPGTRLTVL.